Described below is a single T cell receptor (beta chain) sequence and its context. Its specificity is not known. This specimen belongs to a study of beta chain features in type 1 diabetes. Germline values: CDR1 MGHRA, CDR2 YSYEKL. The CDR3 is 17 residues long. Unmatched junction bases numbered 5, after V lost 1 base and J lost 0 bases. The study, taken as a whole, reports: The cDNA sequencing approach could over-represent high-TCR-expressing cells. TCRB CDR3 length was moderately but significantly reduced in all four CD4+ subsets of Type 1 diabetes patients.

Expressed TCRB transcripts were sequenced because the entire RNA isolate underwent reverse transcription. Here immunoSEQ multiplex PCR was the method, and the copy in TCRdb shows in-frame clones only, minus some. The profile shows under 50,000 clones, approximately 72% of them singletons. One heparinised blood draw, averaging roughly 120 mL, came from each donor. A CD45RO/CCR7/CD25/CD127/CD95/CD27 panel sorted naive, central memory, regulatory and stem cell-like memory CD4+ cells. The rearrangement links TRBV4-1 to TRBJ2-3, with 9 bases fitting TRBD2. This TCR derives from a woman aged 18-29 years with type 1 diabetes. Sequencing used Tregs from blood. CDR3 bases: TGCGCCAGCAGCCAAGCCCCTAGCGGGATCAGCACAGATACGCAGTATTTT. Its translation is CASSQAPSGISTDTQYF.